The TCR beta chain under discussion was sequenced for a study of T cell repertoires in cytomegalovirus infection. On the study more broadly: Used in the study were CMV epitopes, some recently identified and HLA-C-restricted, others well-studied and HLA-B-restricted. Public TCR beta signature analysis indicated the presence of both CMV infection and matching HLA type.

Germline V gene lookup returns CDR1 SGHAT and CDR2 FQNNGV. This CDR3 contains 13 residues. V lost 5 bases and J lost 4, with 10 bases in between. MiXCR, applied by TCRdb to the reads, yields one record per CDR3 protein. The sample has 600,000 to 700,000 distinct CDR3 sequences; around 35% are singletons. Only a few counts were recorded for this clonotype. The target antigen is unknown. General study results and limits: The cumulative frequency of public TCR beta families identified carriers of CMV plus the relevant HLA. HLA-C-restricted, CMV-specific TCR beta clonotypes were dominant ex vivo.

Specimen: cultured PBMCs, collected from culture after CMV antigen stimulation. J is TRBJ2-3 and V is TRBV11-2; D is unresolved. This TCR was recovered from a human donor in good health (CMV status not recorded). Some clones in this sample may be carry-over from other donors' samples. The CDR3 loop reads CASSQERPDTQYF. As DNA, the CDR3 is TGTGCCAGCAGCCAGGAGAGGCCAGATACGCAGTATTTT.